These T cell receptor beta chains were read from a single sample in a study of shared clonotypes between healthy human individuals. Repertoires were generated with immunoSEQ multiplex PCR, while TCRdb's copy carries only in-frame clones and drops some. The repertoire includes around 1.4 million clones, approximately 98.5% of them detected once, and over 0.3% sits in the top ten. The sequenced sample was naive CD4+ T cells sorted from blood. All receptors derive from a young man in good health. CDR3s include the opening cysteine and the closing phenylalanine or tryptophan. D genes are given only for firm matches. Part of the rows lack a size; the others show once, few, many or a class for expanded clones.

d_call	v_call	j_call	clone_size	cdr3_nt	cdr3_aa
NA	TRBV5-1	TRBJ2-2	NA	TGCGCCAGCAGCTTGCAGGCGAACACCGGGGAGCTGTTTTTT	CASSLQANTGELFF
NA	TRBV29-1	TRBJ2-3	once	TGCAGCGTTGCTGGTGCAGGGAGCACAGATACGCAGTATTTT	CSVAGAGSTDTQYF
TRBD1	TRBV6-6	TRBJ2-1	NA	TGTGCCAGCAGCTTCAGGGACAGAATATACAATGAGCAGTTCTTC	CASSFRDRIYNEQFF
TRBD2	TRBV28	TRBJ2-7	once	TGTGCCAGCTTACCCCCGGGACTAGCGGGAGAAGGGACCTACGAGCAGTACTTC	CASLPPGLAGEGTYEQYF
NA	TRBV13	TRBJ2-7	few	TGTGCCAGCAGCTTATCGCGCTACGAGCAGTACTTC	CASSLSRYEQYF
TRBD2	TRBV5-4	TRBJ2-5	NA	TGTGCCAGCAGATCAAGCGGGAGGGCCTCAGAGACCCAGTACTTC	CASRSSGRASETQYF
NA	TRBV9	TRBJ2-1	NA	TGTGCCAGCAGCGTAGGGTGGGGACTTCACGGGGACAATGAGCAGTTCTTC	CASSVGWGLHGDNEQFF
TRBD1	TRBV6-5	TRBJ2-7	once	TGTGCCAGCAGTCCTCCCGGGACAGGGGTTTACGAGCAGTACTTC	CASSPPGTGVYEQYF
NA	TRBV13	TRBJ2-7	once	TGTGCCAGCAGTGGCCAGGGTGGGTACGAGCAGTACTTC	CASSGQGGYEQYF
NA	TRBV7-2	TRBJ2-3	NA	TGTGCCAGCACCACCATCGGATCGGATACGCAGTATTTT	CASTTIGSDTQYF
NA	TRBV11-3	TRBJ2-2	NA	TGTGCCAGCAGCACCAGGGAATCTTCGGGGGAGCTGTTTTTT	CASSTRESSGELFF
NA	TRBV15	TRBJ2-3	NA	TGTGCCACCAGCGGGGAAGACCGTCTAACGCAGTATTTT	CATSGEDRLTQYF
NA	TRBV29-1	TRBJ2-4	NA	TGCAGCGTTGAATCTGGGAAGAGGGCCAAAAACATTCAGTACTTC	CSVESGKRAKNIQYF
NA	TRBV7-2	TRBJ2-7	NA	TGTGCCAGCAGCTCACGCGGCGGGATCTTCTCCTACGAGCAGTACTTC	CASSSRGGIFSYEQYF
TRBD2	TRBV29-1	TRBJ2-7	NA	TGCAGCGTGGAAACGGGACTAGCGGGGTCCTACGAGCAGTACTTC	CSVETGLAGSYEQYF
NA	TRBV7-2	TRBJ2-5	NA	TGTGCCAGCAGCTTAGGGGGACGCCCACGTTGGGAGACCCAGTACTTC	CASSLGGRPRWETQYF
TRBD1	TRBV25-1	TRBJ2-7	NA	TGTGCCAGCAGTGAACGGGACAGGGTATACGAGCAGTACTTC	CASSERDRVYEQYF
NA	TRBV7-9	TRBJ2-3	NA	TGTGCCAGCGACTTAGCCCCCACTAGCACCACTAGCACAGATACGCAGTATTTT	CASDLAPTSTTSTDTQYF
TRBD2	TRBV7-2	TRBJ2-7	NA	TGTGCCAGCAGCTTAGTGGGACTAGCGGTGAGCTCCTACGAGCAGTACTTC	CASSLVGLAVSSYEQYF
TRBD1	TRBV11-3	TRBJ2-5	NA	TGTGCCAGCAGCTTAGGGACAGGGCACCAAGAGACCCAGTACTTC	CASSLGTGHQETQYF
TRBD1	TRBV19	TRBJ2-5	NA	TGTGCCAGTAGCAAGACAGGGTGGGAGACCCAGTACTTC	CASSKTGWETQYF
NA	TRBV6-1	TRBJ2-2	NA	TGTGCCAGCAGTGAAGCGGGACCGAACACCGGGGAGCTGTTTTTT	CASSEAGPNTGELFF
NA	TRBV25-1	TRBJ2-4	NA	TGTGCCAGCAGTGAATCGGGTGTTGCCAAAAACATTCAGTACTTC	CASSESGVAKNIQYF